This TCR beta chain was identified in a study of blood T cell repertoires in COVID-19. In the study overall: Some COVID-19 samples were acute and others convalescent; all came from the United States, Italy and Spain. In each case, the material was cDNA or gDNA derived from T cells, B-cell-depleted T cells, or PBMCs.

Germline values: CDR1 LGHNA, CDR2 YNFKEQ. Trimming at V came to 4 bases and at J to 4 bases, leaving 20 bases not matched to a gene. CDR3 length: 20 amino acids. Original methodology: Amplification from reference gene primers served as the basis for estimated nucleated cell counts. Profiling relied on immunoSEQ multiplex PCR, and the TCRdb table lists in-frame clones only, not all of them. V and J calls plus clone size are reproduced from that table; the DNA served to infer D and trimming. The data show some 42,000 clones, over 75% seen once. A single count supports this clone. This clonotype originated in a young man with active or convalescent COVID-19. Sequenced material: peripheral blood. The gene calls are TRBV4-2 and TRBJ2-2, with TRBD2 matching over 8 bases. The CDR3: CASSRTALGSGIIGTGELFF. CDR3 DNA: TGTGCCAGCAGCCGGACGGCATTGGGTAGCGGGATAATCGGCACCGGGGAGCTGTTTTTT.